The 32 T cell receptor beta chains in this list originate from one sample, sequenced in a study of blood T cell repertoires in COVID-19. Sequencing used immunoSEQ multiplex PCR; TCRdb keeps in-frame clones, though not all of them. The sample carries approximately 240,000 clones, 79% recorded once. What was sequenced was peripheral blood. Receptors were obtained from a middle-aged woman with active or convalescent COVID-19.

A single count supports this clone. The chain carries TRBV5-1 and TRBJ2-1, with D maybe TRBD1 (6 bases). Per germline, CDR1 SGHRS and CDR2 YFSETQ. The CDR3 runs 13 residues. The V and J ends lost 0 bases and 11 bases respectively, with 12 bases between them. The CDR3: CASSLVTGHQQFF. The CDR3 DNA reads TGCGCCAGCAGCTTGGTCACGGGACATCAGCAGTTCTTC. The full variable domain, in which reference TRBV5-1 and TRBJ2-1 provide the parts outside the CDR3, is KAGVTQTPRYLIKTRGQQVTLSCSPISGHRSVSWYQQTPGQGLQFLFEYFSETQRNKGNFPGRFSGRQFSNSRSEMNVSTLELGDSALYLCASSLVTGHQQFFGPGTRLTVL.

The chain links TRBV5-5 to TRBJ2-3; 10 bases are shared with TRBD1. Per the germline V gene, CDR1 is SGHKS and CDR2 is YYEKEE (reference sequence). The CDR3 sequence is 16 residues long. After removal of 4 bases from V and 1 base from J, the junction contained 6 bases not matched to a gene. CDR3 protein: CASSHGQGGGTDTQYF. The CDR3, as DNA: TGTGCCAGCAGCCACGGACAGGGGGGAGGCACAGATACGCAGTATTTT. Combining the CDR3 with reference TRBV5-5 and TRBJ2-3 gives the whole variable domain DAGVTQSPTHLIKTRGQQVTLRCSPISGHKSVSWYQQVLGQGPQFIFQYYEKEERGRGNFPDRFSARQFPNYSSELNVNALLLGDSALYLCASSHGQGGGTDTQYFGPGTRLTVL.

CDR3 sequence: CASSSGTGVNQPQHF. CDR3 in DNA: TGTGCCAGCAGCTCCGGGACAGGGGTCAATCAGCCCCAGCATTTT. V usage is TRBV6-5 and J usage is TRBJ1-5; 10 positions agree with TRBD1. The length of the CDR3 is 15 residues. V was pared by 6 bases and J by 3 bases, with 5 bases of the junction left unmatched. CDR1 and CDR2 (germline): MNHEY, SVGAGI.

This rearrangement joins TRBV7-9 to TRBJ1-2; D uncertain. V was clipped by 3 bases and J by 7 bases, with 21 bases between them. CDR3 length: 16 amino acids. Germline V gives CDR1 SEHNR, CDR2 FQNEAQ (reference sequence). CDR3 protein: CASSFGVSLTGGGYTF. The CDR3 DNA reads as TGTGCCAGCAGCTTCGGGGTTAGCCTTACCGGAGGTGGCTACACCTTC.

The V gene is TRBV12-3 or TRBV12-4, the J gene TRBJ1-6, with no clear D. The V end was cut by 6 bases, the J end by 9 bases, with 9 bases between. The CDR3 is made up of 12 amino acids. CDR3 residues: CASRFEASPLHF. The DNA of the CDR3 is TGTGCCAGCAGGTTTGAAGCTTCACCCCTCCACTTT.

The chain is built from TRBV11-2 and TRBJ1-6; the match to TRBD1 covers 7 bases. The ends lost 1 base at V and 9 bases at J; junction bases unmatched: 6. The germline V gene encodes CDR1 SGHAT and CDR2 FQNNGV. The CDR3 contains 15 residues. The CDR3 DNA is TGTGCCAGCAGCTTAGCCGGGACAGCGGGTTCACCCCTCCACTTT. It specifies CASSLAGTAGSPLHF.

The CDR3 coding sequence is TGTGCCAGCAGCCAAAGCGGGGGCAATACAGATACGCAGTATTTT. It encodes CASSQSGGNTDTQYF. The chain has TRBV7-6 and TRBJ2-3, with TRBD2 matching 8 bases. The germline CDR1 and CDR2 sequences are SGHVS and FNYEAQ. The trim removed 5 bases at V and 3 bases at J, leaving 7 bases unmatched. This CDR3 contains 15 residues. Using reference TRBV7-6 and TRBJ2-3 for the parts outside the CDR3, the full variable domain is GAGVSQSPRYKVTKRGQDVALRCDPISGHVSLYWYRQALGQGPEFLTYFNYEAQQDKSGLPNDRFSAERPEGSISTLTIQRTEQRDSAMYRCASSQSGGNTDTQYFGPGTRLTVL.

The chain links TRBV5-1 to TRBJ2-3, with TRBD2 as a possible D gene (5 bases). The CDR3 totals 13 residues. Germline V CDR1 and CDR2: SGHRS, YFSETQ. With 5 bases removed from V and 2 bases from J, the gap between germline ends came to 9 bases. CDR3 bases: TGCGCCAGCAGTCTGAGGGACACAGATACGCAGTATTTT. Its protein product is CASSLRDTDTQYF. The variable domain in full, completed from reference TRBV5-1 and TRBJ2-3, reads KAGVTQTPRYLIKTRGQQVTLSCSPISGHRSVSWYQQTPGQGLQFLFEYFSETQRNKGNFPGRFSGRQFSNSRSEMNVSTLELGDSALYLCASSLRDTDTQYFGPGTRLTVL.

This clone occurred once. This rearrangement joins TRBV18 to TRBJ1-2, with TRBD1 matching over 7 bases. The CDR3 runs 16 residues. J lost 0 bases, V lost 3 bases, and 7 bases had no gene match. Germline CDR1 and CDR2: KGHSH and LQKENI. CDR3 residues: CASSPPHRGTNYGYTF. CDR3 sequence (DNA): TGTGCCAGCTCACCCCCCCACAGGGGTACTAACTATGGCTACACCTTC.

V is TRBV18 and J is TRBJ1-6, with 10 bases that match TRBD1. The germline V gene encodes CDR1 KGHSH and CDR2 LQKENI. This CDR3 region has 15 residues. Trimming at V came to 4 bases and at J to 10 bases, leaving 7 bases not matched to a gene. The CDR3 sequence is CASSLTGTGESPLHF. The CDR3 nucleotides are TGTGCCAGCTCACTAACGGGGACAGGGGAATCACCCCTCCACTTT.

This clone was recorded once. The V call is TRBV5-4, the J call TRBJ2-1, with D uncertain. The germline gives CDR1 SGHNT, CDR2 YYREEE (reference sequence). Trimming pared 0 bases from V and 6 bases from J, leaving 13 bases between. This CDR3 has 15 amino acids. In DNA, the CDR3 is TGTGCCAGCAGCTTGGATACTATCGCCTCCAATGAGCAGTTCTTC. Its protein is CASSLDTIASNEQFF.

The V and J genes are TRBV7-9 and TRBJ2-3, with TRBD2 matching over 7 bases. In germline, CDR1 is SEHNR, CDR2 FQNEAQ (reference sequence). The CDR3 is made up of 15 amino acids. The ends lost 10 bases at V and 2 bases at J; junction bases unmatched: 12. The CDR3 DNA reads TGTGCCACCCCCCCGAGGGAGGGTGTCACAGATACGCAGTATTTT. Its translation: CATPPREGVTDTQYF.

The V call is TRBV9, the J call TRBJ1-1, with 7 bases matching TRBD1. CDR3 length: 15 amino acids. Unmatched junction bases numbered 3, after V lost 0 bases and J lost 1 base. CDR1 and CDR2 (germline): SGDLS, YYNGEE. CDR3 residues: CASSVEAGGNTEAFF. The DNA for the CDR3 is TGTGCCAGCAGCGTAGAGGCAGGGGGGAACACTGAAGCTTTCTTT.

The rearrangement joins TRBV25-1 to TRBJ1-4, with 7 bases lining up with TRBD1. V lost 3 bases and J lost 7; bases outside the gene matches: 5. Germline assignment: CDR1 MGHDK and CDR2 SYGVNS. The CDR3 contains 14 residues. In nucleotides, the CDR3 is TGTGCCAGCAGTGATTCAGGGGGGAGTGAAAAACTGTTTTTT. Residues: CASSDSGGSEKLFF.

The rearrangement joins TRBV19 to TRBJ2-7; D may be TRBD1 (6 bases). Trimming took off 7 bases at V and 0 bases at J, with 16 bases between the two ends. This CDR3 comprises 15 residues. Germline V gene lookup returns CDR1 LNHDA and CDR2 SQIVND (reference sequence). In nucleotides, the CDR3 is TGTGCCAGTACCCCGGACACGGACAGCTCCTACGAGCAGTACTTC. The encoded protein is CASTPDTDSSYEQYF.

This clone was detected many times. V is TRBV5-1 and J is TRBJ2-2; D uncertain. V was pared by 0 bases and J by 1 base, with 19 bases between. Per the germline V gene, CDR1 is SGHRS and CDR2 is YFSETQ. The CDR3 runs to 19 residues. Here the CDR3 reads CASSLARSRSQKNTGELFF. The DNA for the CDR3 is TGCGCCAGCAGCTTGGCCAGAAGTCGTAGCCAGAAGAACACCGGGGAGCTGTTTTTT. The full variable domain, in which reference TRBV5-1 and TRBJ2-2 provide the parts outside the CDR3, is KAGVTQTPRYLIKTRGQQVTLSCSPISGHRSVSWYQQTPGQGLQFLFEYFSETQRNKGNFPGRFSGRQFSNSRSEMNVSTLELGDSALYLCASSLARSRSQKNTGELFFGEGSRLTVL.

This clone was found a few times. The V gene is TRBV9, the J gene TRBJ1-2; D gene ambiguous. CDR1 and CDR2 from the germline V gene are SGDLS and YYNGEE. This CDR3 comprises 16 residues. The ends were cut back, 3 bases at V and 0 bases at J, with 15 bases in the middle. The CDR3: CASSGYLVGPNYGYTF. For the CDR3, the DNA is TGTGCCAGCAGCGGGTACTTGGTTGGGCCTAACTATGGCTACACCTTC.

This sequence joins TRBV12-5 and TRBJ1-3; D remains unclear. The CDR3 consists of 15 residues. Deletions cut 2 bases from V and 4 bases from J, with 12 bases between. The germline V gene has CDR1 LGHNT and CDR2 FRNRAP. For the CDR3, the DNA is TGTGCTAGTGGTTTGACTAGAGGACGCGGAAACACCATATATTTT. Amino acid sequence: CASGLTRGRGNTIYF.

V is TRBV5-1 and J is TRBJ1-5; D remains unclear. This CDR3 has 15 amino acids. With 2 bases removed from V and 2 bases from J, the gap between germline ends came to 11 bases. Germline V gene sequence: CDR1 SGHRS, CDR2 YFSETQ. The CDR3 sequence: CASSFSGDGNQPQHF. CDR3 DNA: TGCGCCAGCAGCTTTAGCGGGGATGGCAATCAGCCCCAGCATTTT.

The CDR3 region is CASSQGRGGGPNEKLFF. CDR3 in DNA: TGTGCCAGCAGCCAAGGCCGAGGTGGAGGGCCTAATGAAAAACTGTTTTTT. The chain uses TRBV3-1 (or the pseudogene TRBV3-2) and TRBJ1-4; D uncertain. Germline lookup yields CDR1 LGHDT and CDR2 YNNKEL (reference sequence). CDR3 length equals 17 residues. V was pared by 1 base and J by 3 bases, with 15 bases between.

The V call is TRBV27, the J call TRBJ1-5; TRBD1 might be the D (6 bases). Germline V gives CDR1 MNHEY, CDR2 SMNVEV (reference sequence). Between the trimmed V and J ends, which lost 5 bases and 7 bases, there was a span of 12 bases. This CDR3 has 13 amino acids. The CDR3 is CASSAQGWQPQHF. In DNA form, the CDR3 reads TGTGCCAGCAGTGCACAGGGTTGGCAGCCCCAGCATTTT.

The DNA of the CDR3 is TGTGCCAGCAGTTTAAGGACAGGACGGTCCTATGGCTACACCTTC. Its translation: CASSLRTGRSYGYTF. The genes are TRBV27 and TRBJ1-2; 7 bases match TRBD1. The germline gives CDR1 MNHEY, CDR2 SMNVEV (reference sequence). After removal of 2 bases from V and 4 bases from J, the junction contained 7 bases not matched to a gene. CDR3 length: 15 amino acids.

This clone has more than one count but fewer than ten. The J gene is TRBJ1-1, the V gene TRBV3-1 (or the pseudogene TRBV3-2), with D perhaps matching TRBD1 (5 bases). Trimming removed 1 base from V and 4 bases from J, with 10 bases in between. Germline values: CDR1 LGHDT, CDR2 YNNKEL (reference sequence). The CDR3 is 14 residues long. CDR3 nucleotide sequence: TGTGCCAGCAGCCAAGGGAGGGGCTCCACTGAAGCTTTCTTT. It encodes CASSQGRGSTEAFF.

This rearrangement joins TRBV5-1 to TRBJ2-3; D is perhaps TRBD1 (6 bases). Trimming cost V 2 bases and J 3 bases, with 10 bases left between them. The length of the CDR3 is 14 residues. Germline V gene sequence: CDR1 SGHRS, CDR2 YFSETQ. The CDR3 is CASSLGQRTDTQYF. In DNA form, the CDR3 reads TGCGCCAGCAGCTTAGGACAGAGAACAGATACGCAGTATTTT. Filled out from reference TRBV5-1 and TRBJ2-3, the complete variable domain reads KAGVTQTPRYLIKTRGQQVTLSCSPISGHRSVSWYQQTPGQGLQFLFEYFSETQRNKGNFPGRFSGRQFSNSRSEMNVSTLELGDSALYLCASSLGQRTDTQYFGPGTRLTVL.

This clone has only a few counts. This rearrangement joins TRBV23-1 to TRBJ1-1; TRBD1 is a possible D gene (5 bases). TRBV23-1 is an open reading frame, and its role is uncertain. The CDR3 consists of 24 residues. Trimming shortened V by 4 bases and J by 3 bases, and 42 bases separated the two germline ends. CDR3 DNA sequence: TGCGCCAGCAGTCCCTGGGCGTCGTTTATGGGCAGGGTGAAGGGTAGGGAGGGCGACACTGAAGCTTTCTTT. This gives the protein CASSPWASFMGRVKGREGDTEAFF.

The rearrangement links TRBV5-1 to TRBJ1-2, with D possibly matching TRBD1 (6 bases). Germline CDR1 is SGHRS and CDR2 is YFSETQ. V lost 0 bases and J 5 bases, leaving 14 bases between the germline ends. The CDR3 sequence is 15 residues long. This chain's CDR3 is CASSLALTGSYGYTF. In DNA form, the CDR3 reads TGCGCCAGCAGCTTGGCCCTGACAGGATCTTATGGCTACACCTTC.

The chain uses TRBV5-1 and TRBJ2-7; 13 bases align to TRBD2. The CDR3 length is 14 residues. CDR1 is SGHRS and CDR2 is YFSETQ in the germline V gene. V lost 2 bases, J lost 5 bases, and 1 base stayed unmatched. The CDR3 spells CASSFGLAGDEQYV. The CDR3 DNA follows: TGCGCCAGCAGCTTCGGACTAGCGGGGGACGAGCAGTACGTC.

Concerning this clone itself: The same CDR3 arises from other DNA sequences in this sample as well. The chain recombines TRBV20-1 with TRBJ1-1; perhaps TRBD1 as D (5 bases). Germline V gene lookup returns CDR1 DFQATT and CDR2 SNEGSKA (reference sequence). The CDR3 is 11 residues long. CDR3 DNA sequence: TGCAGCGCCGGGGGGAACACTGAAGCTTTCTTT. Protein sequence: CSAGGNTEAFF.

The DNA for the CDR3 is TGTGCCAGCGGCACAGGGGGGGCCACCTACGAGCAGTACTTC. Translation gives CASGTGGATYEQYF. V usage is TRBV7-9 and J usage is TRBJ2-7, with D tentatively TRBD1 (8 bases). Germline CDR1 SEHNR, CDR2 FQNEAQ (reference sequence). The CDR3 length is 14 residues. Trimming removed 8 bases from V and 2 bases from J, with 16 bases in between.

The rearrangement links TRBV5-1 to TRBJ1-1; tentatively, D is TRBD1 (5 bases). V lost 0 bases and J 2 bases, leaving 8 bases between the germline ends. The CDR3 is made up of 14 amino acids. Germline V lookup: CDR1 SGHRS, CDR2 YFSETQ. DNA of the CDR3: TGCGCCAGCAGCTTGGGGGACTTTAACACTGAAGCTTTCTTT. It codes for CASSLGDFNTEAFF. Drawing the rest from reference TRBV5-1 and TRBJ1-1, the complete variable domain is KAGVTQTPRYLIKTRGQQVTLSCSPISGHRSVSWYQQTPGQGLQFLFEYFSETQRNKGNFPGRFSGRQFSNSRSEMNVSTLELGDSALYLCASSLGDFNTEAFFGQGTRLTVV.

This sequence joins TRBV6-4 and TRBJ2-7; D gene ambiguous. The CDR3 is 9 residues long. Germline V gene sequence: CDR1 MRHNA, CDR2 SNTAGT. Trimming cost V 9 bases and J 3 bases, with 3 bases left between them. CDR3 loop: CARHYEQYF. The DNA of the CDR3 is TGTGCCAGACACTACGAGCAGTACTTC.

The chain recombines TRBV9 with TRBJ1-3; 7 bases line up with TRBD1. Germline V gene data show CDR1 as SGDLS and CDR2 as YYNGEE. V trimming: 2 bases; J trimming: 6 bases; junction bases outside the gene matches: 5. The CDR3 has 14 residues. The CDR3 bases are TGTGCCAGCAGCGTTACAGGGGAGCCAAACACCATATATTTT. Residues: CASSVTGEPNTIYF. Using reference TRBV9 and TRBJ1-3 for the parts outside the CDR3, the full variable domain is DSGVTQTPKHLITATGQRVTLRCSPRSGDLSVYWYQQSLDQGLQFLIQYYNGEERAKGNILERFSAQQFPDLHSELNLSSLELGDSALYFCASSVTGEPNTIYFGEGSWLTVV.